These 23 T cell receptor beta chains share one sample of origin, sequenced in a study of naive and memory T cell subsets. Four PCR rounds used nested alpha and beta constant region primers plus the SP2 primer. Each CDR3 protein gets one entry after TCRdb re-called the 5' RACE reads with MiXCR. The profile shows 50,000 to 60,000 distinct CDR3 sequences, roughly 7.5% of them singletons. The library had UMIs added by 3' ligation of an oligonucleotide to TCR cDNA. The receptors were sampled from a female donor in good health.

This clonotype was found many times. This chain links TRBV7-9 with TRBJ1-2; TRBD1 agrees at 7 bases. Germline assignment: CDR1 SEHNR and CDR2 FQNEAQ (reference sequence). V shed 4 bases, J shed 4 bases, and the junction held 6 bases outside the gene matches. The length of the CDR3 is 14 residues. CDR3 in DNA: TGTGCCAGCAGCTCTTCCGGGACAGCCTATGGCTACACCTTC. Its protein is CASSSSGTAYGYTF.

This clonotype has ten or more counts. This sequence joins TRBV6-1 and TRBJ1-1; maybe TRBD1 (5 bases). The CDR3 runs to 14 residues. CDR1 is MNHNS and CDR2 is SASEGT in the germline V gene. The germline V and J ends were trimmed by 6 bases and 2 bases, with 13 bases remaining between them. The CDR3 loop is CASRADGGNTEAFF. The CDR3 DNA reads TGTGCCAGCAGGGCGGATGGGGGTAACACTGAAGCTTTCTTT.

This clonotype has ten or more counts. The genes are TRBV20-1 and TRBJ2-7; 16 bases match TRBD2. Germline assignment: CDR1 DFQATT and CDR2 SNEGSKA (reference sequence). CDR3 size: 16 residues. Losses at the gene ends were 6 bases for V and 6 bases for J; bases not matched to a gene: 11. This CDR3 is CSARTPGLAGGREQYF. For the CDR3, the DNA is TGCAGTGCGAGAACCCCGGGACTAGCGGGGGGGCGCGAGCAGTACTTC.

This clonotype was found a few times. The chain uses TRBV12-3 or TRBV12-4 and TRBJ2-5; D is ambiguous. CDR3 length: 16 amino acids. V was shortened by 5 bases and J by 2 bases, with 18 bases between the two germline ends. The chain's CDR3 is CASSPNRPGEQETQYF. The CDR3 region has the DNA TGTGCCAGCAGTCCGAACCGCCCAGGAGAGCAAGAGACCCAGTACTTC.

This clonotype was seen ten or more times. The chain links TRBV27 to TRBJ1-1; the D is unclear. This CDR3 is 16 amino acids long. Germline V gene sequence: CDR1 MNHEY, CDR2 SMNVEV (reference sequence). Trimming took 4 bases from V and 1 from J, leaving 16 bases between them. CDR3 sequence reads: CASSSPGGEENTEAFF. The CDR3 nucleotides are TGTGCCAGCAGTTCCCCAGGTGGGGAAGAGAACACTGAAGCTTTCTTT.

The chain combines TRBV7-8 with TRBJ1-4; D ambiguous. CDR1 is SGHVS, CDR2 FQNEAQ, per germline. The CDR3 covers 13 residues. Between the trimmed V and J ends, which lost 1 base and 10 bases, there was a span of 10 bases. The CDR3 DNA follows: TGTGCCAGCAGCTTAGAAGGAACGGGAAAACTGTTTTTT. Translating gives CASSLEGTGKLFF.

This clonotype has ten or more counts. This chain links TRBV6-2 or TRBV6-3 with TRBJ1-5; D uncertain. Looked up from germline, CDR1 is MNHEY and CDR2 is SVGEGT. V lost 5 bases and J lost 0, with 8 bases in between. The CDR3 length is 14 residues. The CDR3 is CASSQKISNQPQHF. The CDR3 region has the DNA TGTGCCAGCAGTCAGAAGATTAGCAATCAGCCCCAGCATTTT.

The chain is built from TRBV6-1 and TRBJ2-3; 9 bases agree with TRBD1. V dropped 5 bases and J dropped 5; count of bases not matched to a gene: 5. The germline V gene has CDR1 MNHNS and CDR2 SASEGT. There are 14 residues in the CDR3. CDR3 nucleotide sequence: TGTGCCAGCAGTAAACAGGGGGCGGGAGATACGCAGTATTTT. Translating it yields CASSKQGAGDTQYF.

This clonotype was counted only a few times. The J gene is TRBJ2-5, the V gene TRBV20-1, with D possibly being TRBD1 or TRBD2 (6 bases each). The CDR3 totals 15 residues. CDR1 DFQATT and CDR2 SNEGSKA come from the germline V gene (reference sequence). Trimming took 6 bases from V and 5 from J, leaving 22 bases between them. CDR3 sequence reads: CSARFGGAGEETQYF. The CDR3 DNA follows: TGCAGTGCCCGCTTCGGGGGCGCGGGCGAGGAGACCCAGTACTTC.

This clonotype was recorded many times. The V and J genes are TRBV12-3 or TRBV12-4 and TRBJ1-2, with a possible D match to TRBD1 (5 bases). The length of the CDR3 is 13 residues. The ends were cut back, 1 base at V and 3 bases at J, with 6 bases in the middle. CDR3 sequence: CASSLGRDYGYTF. The DNA for the CDR3 is TGTGCCAGCAGTTTAGGCAGGGACTATGGCTACACCTTC.

V is TRBV7-9 and J is TRBJ2-1, with 7 positions matching TRBD2. The V gene's germline CDR1 is SEHNR and CDR2 FQNEAQ (reference sequence). CDR3 length: 16 amino acids. Unmatched junction bases numbered 9, after V lost 6 bases and J lost 1 base. The CDR3 DNA sequence: TGTGCCAGCAGACCCGGCGCGGGAGAATCCTACAATGAGCAGTTCTTC. Translation gives CASRPGAGESYNEQFF. Supplemented by reference TRBV7-9 and TRBJ2-1, the full variable domain reads DTGVSQNPRHKITKRGQNVTFRCDPISEHNRLYWYRQTLGQGPEFLTYFQNEAQLEKSRLLSDRFSAERPKGSFSTLEIQRTEQGDSAMYLCASRPGAGESYNEQFFGPGTRLTVL.

The CDR3 DNA reads as TGTGCCAGCAGCATTGATTCTAACACCGGGGAGCTGTTTTTT. It encodes CASSIDSNTGELFF. The genes are TRBV11-1 and TRBJ2-2; D is uncertain. The length of the CDR3 is 14 residues. Germline lookup yields CDR1 SGHAT and CDR2 FQDESV (reference sequence). Trimming removed 5 bases at V and 2 bases at J, with 9 bases between. The full variable domain, its missing parts supplied by reference TRBV11-1 and TRBJ2-2, is EAEVAQSPRYKITEKSQAVAFWCDPISGHATLYWYRQILGQGPELLVQFQDESVVDDSQLPKDRFSAERLKGVDSTLKIQPAELGDSAMYLCASSIDSNTGELFFGEGSRLTVL.

This chain joins TRBV6-2 or TRBV6-3 and TRBJ2-1, with D perhaps TRBD2 (6 bases). V lost 7 bases and J 3 bases, leaving 22 bases between the germline ends. The germline V gene encodes CDR1 MNHEY and CDR2 SVGEGT. This CDR3 contains 17 residues. DNA for the CDR3: TGTGCCAGCAAGCGGACCGGGAGACGCGACCTCTACAATGAGCAGTTCTTC. Its translation: CASKRTGRRDLYNEQFF.

About this clonotype itself: The CDR3 does not end in the conserved phenylalanine or tryptophan, so this is likely a read error. Because the CDR3's place on the DNA is in doubt, the DNA is left out and the CDR3 is given as listed by TCRdb. The chain recombines TRBV20-1 with TRBJ1-2. The CDR3 is made up of 10 amino acids, end residues included. Germline V gene lookup returns CDR1 DFQATT and CDR2 SNEGSKA (reference sequence). This chain's CDR3 is CSASLAGTSL.

The rearrangement uses TRBV20-1 and TRBJ1-5; no definite D call. Trimming stripped 1 base from V and 9 bases from J, with 13 bases between. Germline CDR1 reads DFQATT; CDR2 reads SNEGSKA (reference sequence). The CDR3 is 13 amino acids. The CDR3 DNA sequence: TGCAGTGCTAGAGGCCGGTTTCCCCGGCCCCAGCATTTT. Protein: CSARGRFPRPQHF.

At least ten counts were recorded for this clonotype. CDR3 sequence (DNA): TGCAGTGTTAGCCCCGGGACACCCATGATGAACACTGAAGCTTTCTTT. As protein: CSVSPGTPMMNTEAFF. The V call is TRBV20-1, the J call TRBJ1-1; tentative D call: TRBD1 (6 bases). Germline assignment: CDR1 DFQATT and CDR2 SNEGSKA (reference sequence). The CDR3 is 16 residues long. V lost 7 bases and J lost 0, with 21 bases in between.

This clonotype came up many times. This chain uses TRBV29-1 with TRBJ1-1; 7 bases align to TRBD1. The CDR3 has 13 residues. Germline CDR1 reads SQVTM; CDR2 reads ANQGSEA. The V and J ends lost 6 bases and 5 bases, in that order; junction bases with no gene match: 9. The CDR3 coding sequence is TGCAGCGTCTGGGACAGCCAGTGGACTGAAGCTTTCTTT. Translation gives CSVWDSQWTEAFF.

This clonotype was seen at least ten times. This chain joins TRBV25-1 and TRBJ1-2; D possibly corresponds to TRBD1 (5 bases). This CDR3 region has 13 residues. V lost 2 bases, J lost 6 bases, and 10 bases lay in between. The germline gives CDR1 MGHDK, CDR2 SYGVNS. The CDR3 here is CASSEPGLDGYTF. The CDR3 nucleotides are TGTGCCAGCAGTGAACCAGGGCTAGATGGCTACACCTTC.

This clonotype occurred many times. The rearrangement links TRBV20-1 to TRBJ1-5; 9 bases align to TRBD1. J gave up 7 bases and V 4 bases, and 11 bases lay outside the gene matches. Per germline, CDR1 DFQATT and CDR2 SNEGSKA (reference sequence). The CDR3 extends over 15 amino acids. This chain's CDR3 is CSAIGGTGSWQPQHF. The CDR3 nucleotides are TGCAGTGCTATAGGTGGGACAGGGTCTTGGCAGCCCCAGCATTTT.

This clonotype was observed many times. The J gene is TRBJ1-5, the V gene TRBV6-6; D uncertain. Germline V gene sequence: CDR1 MNHNY, CDR2 SVGAGI (reference sequence). The length of the CDR3 is 13 residues. V shed 5 bases and J shed 1 base, with 6 bases lying between them. CDR3 protein: CASSPGSNQPQHF. As DNA, the CDR3 is TGTGCCAGCAGTCCGGGAAGCAATCAGCCCCAGCATTTT.

The sample holds many counts of this clonotype. The J gene is TRBJ1-2, the V gene TRBV3-1; D remains unclear. The germline V gene encodes CDR1 LGHDT and CDR2 YNNKEL (reference sequence). This CDR3 region has 13 residues. V was clipped by 1 base and J by 7 bases, with 10 bases between them. The CDR3 DNA reads TGTGCCAGCAGCCAAGTTCGGCGGGTTGGCTACACCTTC. It encodes CASSQVRRVGYTF. Filled out from reference TRBV3-1 and TRBJ1-2, the complete variable domain reads DTAVSQTPKYLVTQMGNDKSIKCEQNLGHDTMYWYKQDSKKFLKIMFSYNNKELIINETVPNRFSPKSPDKAHLNLHINSLELGDSAVYFCASSQVRRVGYTFGSGTRLTVV.

This clonotype was seen a handful of times. The chain joins TRBV6-6 to TRBJ1-2, with D unclear. This CDR3 region has 14 residues. V lost 6 bases and J 4 bases, leaving 15 bases between the germline ends. The germline gives CDR1 MNHNY, CDR2 SVGAGI (reference sequence). In nucleotides, the CDR3 is TGTGCCAGCAGCCGGGCGACGGAGACCTATGGCTACACCTTC. Amino acids: CASSRATETYGYTF.

This chain links TRBV19 with TRBJ1-5, with D possibly matching TRBD1 (5 bases). This CDR3 is built from 15 residues. Germline CDR1 reads LNHDA; CDR2 reads SQIVND (reference sequence). The germline V and J ends were trimmed by 5 bases and 2 bases, with 13 bases remaining between them. CDR3 nucleotide sequence: TGTGCCAGTAGTTTCCAGGGTTATGGCAATCAGCCCCAGCATTTT. It codes for CASSFQGYGNQPQHF.